Each of the 7 T cell receptor beta chains below was sequenced from the same sample in a study of cytomegalovirus exposure and HLA in healthy donors. The PCR used 60 Vbeta and 13 Jbeta primers. Sequenced by immunoSEQ multiplex PCR; TCRdb stores in-frame clones only, minus some. The data contain under 100,000 clones, roughly 80% of them singletons. The sample was PBMCs. The source of these receptors is a human donor in good health.

The CDR3 sequence: CSVVAGESTDTQYF. Here the CDR3 DNA reads TGCAGCGTTGTCGCCGGGGAGAGCACAGATACGCAGTATTTT. The chain couples TRBV29-1 to TRBJ2-3; perhaps TRBD2 as D (5 bases). Germline CDR1 reads SQVTM; CDR2 reads ANQGSEA. This CDR3 is built from 14 residues. With 4 bases removed from V and 0 bases from J, the gap between germline ends came to 11 bases.

This clone was seen a handful of times. V gene TRBV4-2 combines with J gene TRBJ1-1, with TRBD1 identical over 8 bases. Germline V gene data show CDR1 as LGHNA and CDR2 as YNFKEQ. There are 16 residues in the CDR3. With V trimmed by 5 bases and J by 7 bases, 15 bases remained unmatched. The CDR3 region is CASSSREGQERGEAFF. The CDR3 DNA sequence: TGTGCCAGCAGCTCCCGAGAGGGACAGGAGCGGGGTGAAGCTTTCTTT.

This clone is classed as medium-sized (0.01 to 0.1%). The sample holds other DNA sequences that translate to the same CDR3. This sequence joins TRBV6-5 and TRBJ1-5, with D possibly matching TRBD1 (5 bases). The CDR3 loop spans 14 amino acids. From germline, CDR1 is MNHEY and CDR2 SVGAGI. Deletions cut 0 bases from V and 4 bases from J, with 7 bases between. Here the CDR3 reads CASSYSGANQPQHF. In DNA, the CDR3 is TGTGCCAGCAGTTACTCTGGGGCAAATCAGCCCCAGCATTTT.

The chain employs TRBV9 and TRBJ2-3, with a weak D call TRBD1 (6 bases). This CDR3 is 16 amino acids long. Germline loops: CDR1 SGDLS, CDR2 YYNGEE. V was shortened by 1 base and J by 3 bases, with 15 bases between the two germline ends. The CDR3 region is CASSVRTSQGTDTQYF. The CDR3 DNA reads TGTGCCAGCAGCGTAAGGACCAGTCAGGGGACAGATACGCAGTATTTT.

In its sample, this clone was seen a few times. The chain employs TRBV19 and TRBJ1-2; D gene unclear. Trimming stripped 1 base from V and 0 bases from J, with 9 bases between. Germline values: CDR1 LNHDA, CDR2 SQIVND (reference sequence). The CDR3 spans 15 residues. CDR3 protein: CASSIVPEANYGYTF. The CDR3 region has the DNA TGTGCCAGTAGTATAGTCCCAGAAGCTAACTATGGCTACACCTTC.

This clone was counted between two and nine times. The chain joins TRBV9 to TRBJ2-2; D is perhaps TRBD1 (6 bases). V was trimmed by 0 bases and J by 7 bases, leaving 16 bases between them. Germline values: CDR1 SGDLS, CDR2 YYNGEE. This CDR3 has 16 residues. The CDR3 sequence is CASSVALGAQGGELFF. DNA for the CDR3: TGTGCCAGCAGCGTAGCTCTGGGGGCGCAAGGCGGGGAGCTGTTTTTT.

V is TRBV18 and J is TRBJ2-7; D possibly corresponds to TRBD1 (5 bases). The germline CDR1 and CDR2 sequences are KGHSH and LQKENI. The CDR3 is 14 residues long. Trimming removed 3 bases at V and 0 bases at J, with 9 bases between. The CDR3 loop is CASSPLDNSYEQYF. In DNA form, the CDR3 reads TGTGCCAGCTCACCCCTGGACAACTCCTACGAGCAGTACTTC.